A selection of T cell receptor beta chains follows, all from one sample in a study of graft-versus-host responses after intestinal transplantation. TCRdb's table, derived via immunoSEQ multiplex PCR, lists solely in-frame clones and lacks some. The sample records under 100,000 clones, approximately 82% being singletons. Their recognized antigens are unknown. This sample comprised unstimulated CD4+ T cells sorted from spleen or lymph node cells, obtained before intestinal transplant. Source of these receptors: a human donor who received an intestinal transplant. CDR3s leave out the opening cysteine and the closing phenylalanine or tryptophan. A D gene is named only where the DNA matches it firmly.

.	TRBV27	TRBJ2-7	ASSFTDSAASYEQY
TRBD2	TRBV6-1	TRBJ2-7	ATQRTSGSYEQY
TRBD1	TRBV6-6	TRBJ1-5	ASSHRPGTGNQPQH
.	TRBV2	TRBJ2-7	ASTYAYEQY
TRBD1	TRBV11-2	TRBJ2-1	ASSSPPGTGGYNEQF
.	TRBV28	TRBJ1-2	ASSLPRALGGYT
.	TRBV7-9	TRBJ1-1	ASSFMNTEAF
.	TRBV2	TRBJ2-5	ASMNQRRGTQY
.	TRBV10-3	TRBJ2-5	AISVTGQETQY
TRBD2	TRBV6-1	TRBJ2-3	ASSALGLAGTDTQY
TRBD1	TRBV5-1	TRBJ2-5	ASSLDRGRETQY
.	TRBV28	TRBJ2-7	ASIGTPLSYEQY
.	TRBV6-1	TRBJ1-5	ASSEAPGGAQPQH
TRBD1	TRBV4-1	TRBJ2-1	ASSISSYRGQWNEQF
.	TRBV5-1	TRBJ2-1	ASSFPQNNEQF
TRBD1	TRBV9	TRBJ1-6	ASSPRTGGHSPLH
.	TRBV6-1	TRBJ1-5	ASSETGGGQPQH
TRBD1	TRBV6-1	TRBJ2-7	ATADREAYEQY
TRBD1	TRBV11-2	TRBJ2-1	ASSVDRGRLYNEQF
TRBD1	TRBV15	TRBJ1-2	ATSRAGGGYT
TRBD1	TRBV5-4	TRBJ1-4	ASSAKTGAANEKLF
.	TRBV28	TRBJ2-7	ASTADRRVYEQY
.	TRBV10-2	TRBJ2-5	ASTGAQETQY
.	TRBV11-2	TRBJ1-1	ASSPLRGGRTEAF
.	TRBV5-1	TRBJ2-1	ASSLEVADYNEQF
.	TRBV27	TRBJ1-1	ASSFYYNTEAF
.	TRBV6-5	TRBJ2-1	ASSQGNEQF
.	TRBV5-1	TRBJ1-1	ASSFTVNTEAF
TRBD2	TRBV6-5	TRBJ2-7	ASSAGGPIHEQY
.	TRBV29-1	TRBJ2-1	SVARQFMNEQF
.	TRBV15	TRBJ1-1	ATTQGLKNTEAF
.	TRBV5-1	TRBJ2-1	ASSFGGTNNEQF
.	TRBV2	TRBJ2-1	ASSHPPRNEQF
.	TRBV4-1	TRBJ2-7	ASSQRAPSYEQY
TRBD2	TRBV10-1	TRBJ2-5	ASSESKGLAGVQTQY
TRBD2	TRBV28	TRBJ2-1	ASSPAGLGSYNEQF
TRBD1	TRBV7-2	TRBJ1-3	ASSPHRGPGNTIY